The 30 T cell receptor beta chains below come from one sample, sequenced in a study of PD-L1 blockade in urothelial cancer (dated by TCRdb to the late 2010s). What the time point label conveys for this sample: pretreatment peripheral blood. The receptor library was made with the immunoSEQ multiplex PCR assay. TCRdb carries this immuneACCESS record with in-frame sequences only. Its versions omit some clonotypes, under half of them owing to an unresolved V gene in the studies checked, with the rest unexplained. The sample has tens of thousands of clones on record, roughly 90% of them singletons. 1.6% of the sample lies in the top ten. The sequencing used PBMCs, collected around atezolizumab (anti-PD-L1) treatment. The receptor set was obtained from a man aged 55-75 years with urothelial cancer.

The chain uses TRBV14 and TRBJ2-1, with 8 positions matching TRBD2. CDR1 and CDR2 (germline): SGHDN, FVKESK. This CDR3 region has 15 residues. V was clipped by 1 base and J by 2 bases; unmatched bases: 1. The DNA of the CDR3 is TGTGCCAGCAGCCAAGTTAGCGGGACCTACAATGAGCAGTTCTTC. Translation gives CASSQVSGTYNEQFF.

CDR3 DNA sequence: TGTGCCAGCAGCGTAGAGAGGCGGAGCTCCTACGAGCAGTACTTC. Translation: CASSVERRSSYEQYF. The chain combines TRBV9 with TRBJ2-7; unclear D gene. V shed 0 bases and J shed 0 bases, with 10 bases lying between them. This CDR3 has 15 residues. Germline CDR1 SGDLS, CDR2 YYNGEE.

The chain is built from TRBV18 and TRBJ2-6, with 10 bases aligning to TRBD1. Germline CDR1 and CDR2: KGHSH and LQKENI. The CDR3 spans 17 residues. V lost 3 bases and J lost 3; bases outside the gene matches: 5. The DNA for the CDR3 is TGTGCCAGCTCACCGGGACAGGGGATGAGTGGGGCCAACGTCCTGACTTTC. Its protein product is CASSPGQGMSGANVLTF.

This clone came up once. This chain links TRBV5-6 with TRBJ1-5; 12 positions agree with TRBD1. Germline CDR1 SGHDT, CDR2 YYEEEE. CDR3 length: 15 amino acids. V gave up 3 bases and J gave up 5 bases; unmatched junction bases: 3. The CDR3 nucleotides are TGTGCCAGCAGCTATGGGACAGGGGGCTATCAGCCCCAGCATTTT. Protein sequence: CASSYGTGGYQPQHF.

This chain uses TRBV5-1 with TRBJ2-3; 13 positions match TRBD2. This CDR3 is built from 14 residues. The J segment lost 1 base and the V segment lost 7 bases, leaving 0 bases of the junction unmatched. Germline V CDR1 and CDR2: SGHRS, YFSETQ. In DNA, the CDR3 is TGCGCCAGCGGACTAGCGGGGGGCACAGATACGCAGTATTTT. Amino acids: CASGLAGGTDTQYF.

About this clone: The junction shows a germline mismatch at one end, possibly a read error. This chain links TRBV2 with TRBJ1-1; D is perhaps TRBD1 (5 bases). CDR3 length equals 13 residues. Germline assignment: CDR1 SNHLY and CDR2 FYNNEI. The CDR3 nucleotides read TGTGCCAGCAGTGGGGATGGGGGGACTGAATCTTTCTTT. It translates to CASSGDGGTESFF.

The chain uses TRBV7-6 and TRBJ1-2, with unresolved D. Deletions cut 1 base from V and 4 bases from J, with 10 bases between. CDR3 length equals 14 residues. Germline V gives CDR1 SGHVS, CDR2 FNYEAQ. In DNA, the CDR3 is TGTGCCAGCAGCTTAGAAACGGGGTCCTATGGCTACACCTTC. This gives the protein CASSLETGSYGYTF.

V gene TRBV5-4 combines with J gene TRBJ2-1; possibly TRBD2 for D (6 bases). Trimming removed 1 base at V and 0 bases at J, with 8 bases between. The CDR3 length is 15 residues. CDR1 SGHNT and CDR2 YYREEE come from the germline V gene (reference sequence). CDR3 nucleotides: TGTGCCAGCAGCTTGCTGGGGGGCTCCTACAATGAGCAGTTCTTC. Translated: CASSLLGGSYNEQFF.

The V gene is TRBV9, the J gene TRBJ2-1, with D possibly matching TRBD2 (5 bases). Germline loops: CDR1 SGDLS, CDR2 YYNGEE. The CDR3 runs to 14 residues. V was pared by 2 bases and J by 4 bases, with 10 bases between. The CDR3 nucleotides read TGTGCCAGCAGCGTCCAAGAGCGGTACAATGAGCAGTTCTTC. Its protein product is CASSVQERYNEQFF.

The V gene is TRBV2, the J gene TRBJ1-6, with D hard to call. The CDR3 contains 10 residues. In germline, CDR1 is SNHLY, CDR2 FYNNEI. Trimming removed 8 bases at V and 14 bases at J, with 10 bases between. This CDR3 is CASRSRSLHF. CDR3 coding DNA: TGTGCCAGCCGTAGTCGATCCCTCCACTTT.

This chain uses TRBV13 with TRBJ2-3, with D perhaps matching TRBD1 (5 bases). The V end lost 5 bases, the J end lost 1 base, and 22 bases lay between the germline ends. In germline, CDR1 is PRHDT, CDR2 FYEKMQ (reference sequence). The CDR3 is made up of 18 amino acids. The CDR3 loop is CASSPRARPISGTDTQYF. The CDR3 DNA follows: TGTGCCAGCAGCCCCAGGGCTCGCCCAATCTCCGGCACAGATACGCAGTATTTT.

The J gene is TRBJ2-2, the V gene TRBV7-8; 7 bases fit TRBD2. The junction had 9 bases not matched to a gene; V was cut back by 1 base and J by 7 bases. There are 16 residues in the CDR3. Germline-derived CDR1 and CDR2 are SGHVS and FQNEAQ. The CDR3 region has the DNA TGTGCCAGCAGCTTAGGGGCTGCCGGGGGGTTCGGGGAGCTGTTTTTT. It encodes CASSLGAAGGFGELFF.

The gene calls are TRBV5-1 and TRBJ2-1; D gene uncertain. The CDR3 has 15 amino acids. The germline V gene has CDR1 SGHRS and CDR2 YFSETQ. Trimming stripped 3 bases from V and 6 bases from J, with 16 bases between. CDR3 protein: CASSSRVSVGNEQFF. CDR3 in DNA: TGCGCCAGCAGCTCCCGGGTCTCCGTCGGCAATGAGCAGTTCTTC.

The chain uses TRBV6-1 and TRBJ1-5; D gene unclear. The germline V gene encodes CDR1 MNHNS and CDR2 SASEGT. The CDR3 loop spans 11 amino acids. V lost 4 bases to trimming and J lost 8 bases, with 6 bases between them. CDR3 residues: CASSGPEPQHF. CDR3 coding DNA: TGTGCCAGCAGTGGTCCCGAGCCCCAGCATTTT.

The V and J genes are TRBV14 and TRBJ2-1; 10 bases line up with TRBD2. The CDR3 has 20 amino acids. V lost 6 bases and J lost 5; bases outside the gene matches: 22. The germline gives CDR1 SGHDN, CDR2 FVKESK. The CDR3 sequence is CASSLNSGRSLLSYNNEQFF. CDR3 DNA sequence: TGTGCCAGCAGTTTGAATAGCGGGAGGTCCCTGTTGTCCTATAACAATGAGCAGTTCTTC.

The gene calls are TRBV6-6 and TRBJ1-2; 7 nucleotides line up with TRBD1. Per germline, CDR1 MNHNY and CDR2 SVGAGI (reference sequence). This CDR3 spans 14 amino acids. V trimming: 6 bases; J trimming: 6 bases; junction bases outside the gene matches: 10. CDR3 nucleotides: TGTGCCAGCAGGTCTCCTAACAGGGGCCATGGCTACACCTTC. Its protein product is CASRSPNRGHGYTF.

V gene TRBV13 combines with J gene TRBJ1-1; 9 nucleotides agree with TRBD1. V was pared by 5 bases and J by 5 bases, with 9 bases of the junction left unmatched. The CDR3 spans 15 residues. Germline V gives CDR1 PRHDT, CDR2 FYEKMQ (reference sequence). The CDR3: CASSPAGTGFTEAFF. CDR3 DNA sequence: TGTGCCAGCAGCCCCGCCGGGACAGGGTTTACTGAAGCTTTCTTT.

The rearrangement links TRBV4-3 to TRBJ1-1; D gene unclear. Germline V gene data show CDR1 as LGHNA and CDR2 as YSLEER. V lost 0 bases, J lost 6 bases, and 14 bases lay in between. The CDR3 has 15 amino acids. The CDR3 loop reads CASSQEGWEGAEAFF. The DNA of the CDR3 is TGCGCCAGCAGCCAAGAAGGCTGGGAGGGAGCTGAAGCTTTCTTT.

The genes are TRBV11-2 and TRBJ2-7; 10 bases fit TRBD2. Germline CDR1 SGHAT, CDR2 FQNNGV. The CDR3 extends over 13 amino acids. V lost 2 bases and J lost 6; bases outside the gene matches: 1. The CDR3 nucleotides are TGTGCCAGCAGCTTACTAGCGGGAGCCGAGCAGTACTTC. It specifies CASSLLAGAEQYF. Based on the CDR3 plus reference TRBV11-2 and TRBJ2-7, the full variable domain is EAGVAQSPRYKIIEKRQSVAFWCNPISGHATLYWYQQILGQGPKLLIQFQNNGVVDDSQLPKDRFSAERLKGVDSTLKIQPAKLEDSAVYLCASSLLAGAEQYFGPGTRLTVT.

The chain is built from TRBV10-1 and TRBJ1-1; 8 positions agree with TRBD1. V gave up 6 bases and J gave up 8 bases; unmatched junction bases: 14. The CDR3 runs 15 residues. The germline V gene has CDR1 WNHNN and CDR2 SYGVQD (reference sequence). The CDR3 DNA reads TGCGCCAGCAGCGAGACCAGACAGGGGAGTAGGGAAGCTTTCTTT. This codes for CASSETRQGSREAFF.

The rearrangement joins TRBV18 to TRBJ1-4; possible D gene TRBD1, 6 bases. The CDR3 extends over 15 amino acids. V was shortened by 3 bases and J by 7 bases, with 15 bases between the two germline ends. The germline V gene has CDR1 KGHSH and CDR2 LQKENI. The CDR3 DNA reads as TGTGCCAGCTCACCGAAGGGGGTTGATGGTGAAAAACTGTTTTTT. Translated, it gives CASSPKGVDGEKLFF.

The chain recombines TRBV29-1 with TRBJ2-3; 7 nucleotides agree with TRBD2. Germline-derived CDR1 and CDR2 are SQVTM and ANQGSEA. The CDR3 is 12 residues long. The V segment lost 7 bases and the J segment 6 bases; nucleotides outside the gene matches: 7. CDR3 nucleotides: TGCAGCGCTACCGGACTAGATGATACGCAGTATTTT. Translated, it gives CSATGLDDTQYF.

Of note for this clone: One junction end disagrees with the germline gene, perhaps due to a read error. V is TRBV11-2 and J is TRBJ2-3; 9 positions agree with TRBD1. Germline values: CDR1 SGHAT, CDR2 FQNNGV. This CDR3 spans 17 amino acids. CDR3 DNA: TGTGCCAGCAGCTTAGGGCTTAGGGGACAGGGCACAGGTACGCAGTATTTT. This encodes CASSLGLRGQGTGTQYF.

This clone has a single count. The J gene is TRBJ2-1, the V gene TRBV4-1, with 7 bases that match TRBD2. Germline assignment: CDR1 MGHRA and CDR2 YSYEKL. V gave up 9 bases and J gave up 4 bases; unmatched junction bases: 6. CDR3 length: 13 residues. DNA of the CDR3: TGCGCCAGTAGGGACTACTCGTACAATGAGCAGTTCTTC. Protein product: CASRDYSYNEQFF.

The chain has TRBV7-2 and TRBJ2-2; TRBD2 matches 10 bases. Germline CDR1 is SGHTA and CDR2 is FQGNSA. The CDR3 totals 17 residues. Trimming took 8 bases from V and 4 from J; bases not matched to a gene: 13. CDR3 coding DNA: TGTGCCAGCGTGCGAGCGGGGGGGCCGATGGGCACCGGGGAGCTGTTTTTT. This encodes CASVRAGGPMGTGELFF.

The chain links TRBV6-6 to TRBJ2-7, with a tentative D call TRBD2 (5 bases). The CDR3 sequence is 13 residues long. The V end lost 0 bases, the J end lost 7 bases, and 10 bases lay between the germline ends. CDR1 is MNHNY, CDR2 SVGAGI, per germline (reference sequence). CDR3 in amino acids: CASSYSRTGEQYF. The CDR3 DNA reads as TGTGCCAGCAGTTACTCAAGAACGGGGGAGCAGTACTTC.

This chain uses TRBV6-4 with TRBJ2-7, with TRBD2 matching over 10 bases. This CDR3 region has 15 residues. J gave up 3 bases and V 6 bases, and 8 bases lay outside the gene matches. Germline V gene data show CDR1 as MRHNA and CDR2 as SNTAGT. The CDR3 DNA is TGTGCCAGCAGAGAGGGACTAGCGAGAGACTACGAGCAGTACTTC. Protein sequence: CASREGLARDYEQYF.

This chain links TRBV7-3 with TRBJ1-4, with a tentative D call TRBD1 (5 bases). The CDR3 is made up of 15 amino acids. Germline values: CDR1 SGHTA, CDR2 FQGTGA. V was pared by 4 bases and J by 5 bases, with 14 bases between. The CDR3 nucleotides are TGTGCCAGCAGCTCCATGGGGGGACGAAATGAAAAACTGTTTTTT. Translation gives CASSSMGGRNEKLFF.

The chain links TRBV28 to TRBJ2-1; no firm D call. Germline CDR1 MDHEN, CDR2 SYDVKM. Trimming pared 7 bases from V and 4 bases from J, leaving 14 bases between. The CDR3 covers 14 residues. This CDR3 is CASTSAAGYNEQFF. The CDR3 DNA follows: TGTGCCAGCACCTCAGCCGCCGGGTACAATGAGCAGTTCTTC.

This clone showed up just once. A junction end diverges from the germline sequence, so it may reflect a read error. The chain's CDR3 is CASSLDSSGRAGETQYF. CDR3 DNA sequence: TGTGCTAGCAGCTTAGACAGTAGCGGGAGGGCCGGTGAGACCCAGTACTTC. The chain recombines TRBV7-7 with TRBJ2-5; 11 bases map to TRBD2. This CDR3 has 17 residues. Germline-derived CDR1 and CDR2 are SSHAT and FNYEAQ (reference sequence).